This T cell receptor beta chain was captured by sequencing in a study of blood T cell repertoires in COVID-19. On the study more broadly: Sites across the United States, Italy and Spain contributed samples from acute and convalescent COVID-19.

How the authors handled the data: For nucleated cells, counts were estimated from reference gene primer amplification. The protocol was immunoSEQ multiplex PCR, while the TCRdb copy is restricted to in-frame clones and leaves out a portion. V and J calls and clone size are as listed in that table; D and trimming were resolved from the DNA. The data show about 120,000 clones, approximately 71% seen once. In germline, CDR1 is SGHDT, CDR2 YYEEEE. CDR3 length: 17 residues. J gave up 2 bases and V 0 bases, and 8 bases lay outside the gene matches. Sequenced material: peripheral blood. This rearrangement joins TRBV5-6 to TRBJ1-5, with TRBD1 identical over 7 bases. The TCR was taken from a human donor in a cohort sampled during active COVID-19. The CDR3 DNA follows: TGTGCCAGCAGCTTGGACAGGGGAACCTCTGGCAATCAGCCCCAGCATTTT. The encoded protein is CASSLDRGTSGNQPQHF.